This is a list of T cell receptor beta chains from one sample in a study of blood T cell repertoires in COVID-19. Repertoires were generated with immunoSEQ multiplex PCR, while TCRdb's copy carries only in-frame clones and drops some. The data hold roughly 250,000 clones, with approximately 91% observed a single time. The sequenced material came from PBMCs or T cells enriched from blood (not recorded which). These receptors came from a woman in her 40s with acute COVID-19. Each CDR3 is given with its conserved first and last residue. D genes are given only for firm matches. Where a row states a size, it is once, few, many or the class of an expanded clone; other rows omit it.

V: TRBV12-3/TRBV12-4
J: TRBJ1-1
size: -
D: -
CDR3: CASSYSGVAEAFF
DNA: TGTGCCAGCAGTTATTCGGGTGTCGCTGAAGCTTTCTTT

V: TRBV5-1
J: TRBJ2-3
size: -
D: -
CDR3: CASSLGLTTDTQYF
DNA: TGCGCCAGCAGCTTGGGACTAACCACAGATACGCAGTATTTT

V: TRBV30
J: TRBJ1-3
size: -
D: TRBD1
CDR3: CAWRRDSFSGNTIYF
DNA: TGTGCCTGGCGCCGGGACAGCTTCTCTGGAAACACCATATATTTT

V: TRBV7-9
J: TRBJ1-2
size: few
D: -
CDR3: CASSKQGDGYTF
DNA: TGTGCCAGCAGCAAACAGGGTGATGGCTACACCTTC

V: TRBV28
J: TRBJ1-1
size: few
D: -
CDR3: CASSLAGNGAEAFF
DNA: TGTGCCAGCAGTTTGGCGGGGAACGGCGCTGAAGCTTTCTTT

V: TRBV7-2
J: TRBJ2-7
size: -
D: TRBD1
CDR3: CASSTDRGRGEQYF
DNA: TGTGCCAGCAGTACGGACAGGGGACGGGGGGAGCAGTACTTC

V: TRBV28
J: TRBJ1-1
size: -
D: -
CDR3: CASSPVGGHTEAFF
DNA: TGTGCCAGCAGTCCGGTGGGGGGGCACACTGAAGCTTTCTTT

V: TRBV28
J: TRBJ2-3
size: -
D: TRBD2
CDR3: CASSFGSGREGDTQYF
DNA: TGTGCCAGCAGTTTCGGTAGCGGGAGGGAAGGAGATACGCAGTATTTT

V: TRBV11-3
J: TRBJ2-3
size: -
D: TRBD2
CDR3: CASRQSLAGGVPDTQYF
DNA: TGTGCCAGCAGGCAAAGTCTAGCGGGGGGCGTCCCAGATACGCAGTATTTT

V: TRBV11-3
J: TRBJ2-5
size: -
D: -
CDR3: CASRQGGETQYF
DNA: TGTGCCAGCAGACAGGGTGGAGAGACCCAGTACTTC

V: TRBV28
J: TRBJ1-2
size: few
D: -
CDR3: CASSQINYGYTF
DNA: TGTGCCAGCAGTCAAATTAACTATGGCTACACCTTC

V: TRBV6-5
J: TRBJ2-7
size: -
D: -
CDR3: CASSTVNYEQYF
DNA: TGTGCCAGCAGTACGGTTAACTACGAGCAGTACTTC

V: TRBV6-5
J: TRBJ1-2
size: -
D: -
CDR3: CASSTLVGMNYGYTF
DNA: TGTGCCAGCAGCACTCTCGTCGGGATGAACTATGGCTACACCTTC

V: TRBV7-8
J: TRBJ1-5
size: -
D: -
CDR3: CASSLGWGDPPNQPQHF
DNA: TGTGCCAGCAGCTTGGGTTGGGGGGACCCCCCCAATCAGCCCCAGCATTTT

V: TRBV4-2
J: TRBJ2-7
size: -
D: TRBD2
CDR3: CASSQDIGLAGGGEQYF
DNA: TGTGCCAGCAGCCAAGATATCGGGCTAGCGGGGGGTGGGGAGCAGTACTTC

V: TRBV10-3
J: TRBJ2-3
size: -
D: TRBD1
CDR3: CATRTGPTTDTQYF
DNA: TGTGCCACCCGGACAGGGCCAACCACAGATACGCAGTATTTT

V: TRBV6-2/TRBV6-3
J: TRBJ1-6
size: -
D: -
CDR3: CASSTYPGNNSPLHF
DNA: TGTGCCAGCAGTACCTATCCGGGAAATAATTCACCCCTCCACTTT

V: TRBV11-2
J: TRBJ2-1
size: -
D: TRBD2
CDR3: CASSLDGRGGFLSSYNEQFF
DNA: TGTGCCAGCAGCTTAGACGGGCGGGGGGGGTTTTTAAGTTCCTACAATGAGCAGTTCTTC

V: TRBV21-1
J: TRBJ2-5
size: -
D: -
CDR3: CASSKIIRGNGGETQYF
DNA: TGTGCCAGCAGCAAGATTATTAGGGGAAACGGCGGTGAGACCCAGTACTTC

V: TRBV5-1
J: TRBJ1-5
size: -
D: TRBD1
CDR3: CASSLGTGFNQPQHF
DNA: TGCGCCAGCAGCTTGGGGACAGGCTTCAATCAGCCCCAGCATTTT

V: TRBV28
J: TRBJ1-2
size: -
D: -
CDR3: CATSGGALGNYGYTF
DNA: TGTGCCACTTCGGGCGGGGCCCTTGGCAACTATGGCTACACCTTC

V: TRBV30
J: TRBJ2-7
size: -
D: -
CDR3: CAWSLTYEQYF
DNA: TGTGCCTGGAGCCTTACCTACGAGCAGTACTTC

V: TRBV5-5
J: TRBJ1-4
size: -
D: TRBD1
CDR3: CASSATGANEKLFF
DNA: TGTGCCAGCAGCGCGACAGGGGCGAATGAAAAACTGTTTTTT

V: TRBV6-2/TRBV6-3
J: TRBJ1-2
size: -
D: -
CDR3: CASSAGFLGTYGYTF
DNA: TGTGCCAGCAGTGCGGGGTTTCTGGGAACGTATGGCTACACCTTC

V: TRBV7-2
J: TRBJ1-4
size: -
D: -
CDR3: CASSLGHRSGVTEKLFF
DNA: TGTGCCAGCAGCCTAGGGCACAGGTCAGGAGTTACAGAAAAACTGTTTTTT

V: TRBV6-2/TRBV6-3
J: TRBJ1-4
size: -
D: -
CDR3: CASSLPSWRTNEKLFF
DNA: TGTGCCAGCAGCCTACCCAGTTGGAGGACTAATGAAAAACTGTTTTTT

V: TRBV15
J: TRBJ1-5
size: -
D: TRBD1
CDR3: CATSRERGGAGLPQHF
DNA: TGTGCCACCAGCAGAGAAAGAGGGGGCGCCGGGTTACCCCAGCATTTT

V: TRBV7-3
J: TRBJ2-1
size: -
D: -
CDR3: CASSPGGAGFNEQFF
DNA: TGTGCCAGCAGCCCGGGCGGGGCAGGGTTTAATGAGCAGTTCTTC

V: TRBV6-5
J: TRBJ1-1
size: -
D: TRBD1
CDR3: CASRTGGWNTEAFF
DNA: TGTGCCAGCAGAACAGGGGGTTGGAACACTGAAGCTTTCTTT

V: TRBV5-1
J: TRBJ2-3
size: -
D: -
CDR3: CASSLAMVSTGRTDTQYF
DNA: TGCGCCAGCAGCTTGGCGATGGTGTCGACGGGTCGAACAGATACGCAGTATTTT

V: TRBV5-4
J: TRBJ2-3
size: -
D: TRBD1
CDR3: CASSFPQGPDTQYF
DNA: TGTGCCAGCAGCTTTCCACAGGGGCCAGATACGCAGTATTTT

V: TRBV19
J: TRBJ1-1
size: -
D: -
CDR3: CAVQDTPYQAFF
DNA: TGTGCCGTGCAGGACACCCCGTACCAAGCTTTCTTT

V: TRBV11-2
J: TRBJ1-3
size: -
D: -
CDR3: CASSLDSGSSGNTIYF
DNA: TGTGCCAGCAGCTTAGATTCCGGGAGCTCTGGAAACACCATATATTTT

V: TRBV9
J: TRBJ2-3
size: -
D: -
CDR3: CASSVSGAAITDTQYF
DNA: TGTGCCAGCAGCGTATCGGGAGCGGCGATCACAGATACGCAGTATTTT

V: TRBV7-3
J: TRBJ1-1
size: -
D: TRBD1
CDR3: CASSLKPTGLNTEAFF
DNA: TGTGCCAGCAGCTTAAAGCCGACAGGGCTGAACACTGAAGCTTTCTTT

V: TRBV27
J: TRBJ1-2
size: -
D: -
CDR3: CASSHGGVNYGYTF
DNA: TGTGCCAGCAGCCATGGAGGTGTGAACTATGGCTACACCTTC

V: TRBV4-1
J: TRBJ1-1
size: once
D: -
CDR3: CASSQGVSGSTEAFF
DNA: TGCGCCAGCAGCCAAGGGGTCTCCGGGAGCACTGAAGCTTTCTTT

V: TRBV6-5
J: TRBJ1-5
size: -
D: TRBD1
CDR3: CASSPGQGANQPQHF
DNA: TGTGCCAGCAGTCCCGGACAGGGGGCTAATCAGCCCCAGCATTTT

V: TRBV7-2
J: TRBJ2-1
size: -
D: -
CDR3: CASSLGLILLSEQFF
DNA: TGTGCCAGCAGCTTAGGGCTCATCCTCCTCAGTGAGCAGTTCTTC

V: TRBV4-1
J: TRBJ1-4
size: once
D: TRBD1
CDR3: CASSHPGQGTEKLFF
DNA: TGCGCCAGCAGCCACCCGGGACAGGGTACGGAAAAACTGTTTTTT

V: TRBV7-2
J: TRBJ1-2
size: once
D: -
CDR3: CASSFGFRGGYGYTF
DNA: TGTGCCAGCAGCTTCGGTTTCCGGGGAGGGTATGGCTACACCTTC

V: TRBV7-9
J: TRBJ2-7
size: once
D: -
CDR3: CASSLGRGPYEQYF
DNA: TGTGCCAGCAGCTTAGGTAGGGGTCCCTACGAGCAGTACTTC

V: TRBV28
J: TRBJ1-4
size: -
D: TRBD1
CDR3: CASSLLGQGTNEKLFF
DNA: TGTGCCAGCAGTTTGTTGGGACAGGGTACTAATGAAAAACTGTTTTTT

V: TRBV12-5
J: TRBJ1-5
size: -
D: -
CDR3: CASGLDINQPQHF
DNA: TGTGCTAGTGGTTTGGATATAAATCAGCCCCAGCATTTT

V: TRBV19
J: TRBJ1-3
size: -
D: -
CDR3: CASSITSDSGNTIYF
DNA: TGTGCCAGTAGTATAACCAGCGATTCTGGAAACACCATATATTTT

V: TRBV6-5
J: TRBJ1-5
size: -
D: TRBD1
CDR3: CASRLDRVQPQHF
DNA: TGTGCCAGCAGACTAGACAGGGTTCAGCCCCAGCATTTT

V: TRBV4-3
J: TRBJ1-2
size: -
D: TRBD1
CDR3: CASSQARGQGAANYGYTF
DNA: TGCGCCAGCAGCCAAGCTAGGGGCCAGGGGGCGGCTAACTATGGCTACACCTTC

V: TRBV6-1
J: TRBJ1-4
size: -
D: TRBD1
CDR3: CASSDGQGSFEKLFF
DNA: TGTGCCAGCAGTGATGGACAGGGTAGTTTTGAAAAACTGTTTTTT

V: TRBV5-1
J: TRBJ2-1
size: -
D: TRBD2
CDR3: CASSSGGLRNEQFF
DNA: TGCGCCAGCAGTAGCGGGGGGCTACGGAATGAGCAGTTCTTC

V: TRBV19
J: TRBJ2-7
size: -
D: TRBD2
CDR3: CASSIGLAGAGEQYF
DNA: TGTGCCAGTAGTATAGGGCTAGCGGGAGCCGGCGAGCAGTACTTC